The sequence of this T cell receptor (beta chain) was determined in a study of T-cell reconstitution after alpha-beta-depleted transplantation in children. Study-wide findings and caveats: In some patients, recipient T cells and intrathymic progenitors surviving conditioning explained high day-60 diversity. Alpha-beta T cells about two months after transplant reportedly derived from several hundred expanded graft clones. T cells produced anew were the main source of T-cell counts and diversity one year after transplant.

The TCRbeta library was prepared with unique molecular identifiers. Via MiXCR, TCRdb re-called the PCR reads, giving one row per CDR3 protein. The sample has roughly 570,000 distinct CDR3 sequences; over 25% are singletons. This clonotype showed up just a few times. The antigen remains undetermined. Material: PBMCs, obtained before TCRalphabeta/CD19-depleted stem cell transplant. The receptor was derived from a boy in the first two years of life with Wiskott-Aldrich syndrome, due to receive a stem cell transplant.

CDR3 DNA sequence: TGTGCCAGCAGTTTAGATACGGGAGGAGGTTACAATGAGCAGTTCTTC. It yields the protein CASSLDTGGGYNEQFF. This sequence joins TRBV12-3 or TRBV12-4 and TRBJ2-1, with 7 bases aligning to TRBD2. V lost 1 base and J lost 4; bases outside the gene matches: 7. The CDR3 sequence is 16 residues long.